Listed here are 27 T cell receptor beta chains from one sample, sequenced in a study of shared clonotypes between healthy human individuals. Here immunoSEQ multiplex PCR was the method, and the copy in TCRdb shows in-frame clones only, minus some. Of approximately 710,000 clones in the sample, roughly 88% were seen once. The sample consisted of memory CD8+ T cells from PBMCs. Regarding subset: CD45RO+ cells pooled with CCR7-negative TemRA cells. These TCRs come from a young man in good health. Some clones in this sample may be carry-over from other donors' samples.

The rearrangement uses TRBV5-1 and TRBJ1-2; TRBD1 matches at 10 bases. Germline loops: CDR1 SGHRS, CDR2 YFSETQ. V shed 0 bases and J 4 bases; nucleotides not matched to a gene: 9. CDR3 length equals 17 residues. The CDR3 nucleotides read TGCGCCAGCAGCTTGGAGGGACAGGGGAGGATCCTCTATGGCTACACCTTC. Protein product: CASSLEGQGRILYGYTF.

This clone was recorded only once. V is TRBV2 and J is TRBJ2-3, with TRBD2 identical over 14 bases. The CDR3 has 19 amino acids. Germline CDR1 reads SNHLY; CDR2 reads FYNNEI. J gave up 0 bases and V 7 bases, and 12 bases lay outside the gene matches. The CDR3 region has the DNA TGTGCCAGCACCCCCTCCGGGACTAGCGGGAGCGTGAGCACAGATACGCAGTATTTT. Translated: CASTPSGTSGSVSTDTQYF.

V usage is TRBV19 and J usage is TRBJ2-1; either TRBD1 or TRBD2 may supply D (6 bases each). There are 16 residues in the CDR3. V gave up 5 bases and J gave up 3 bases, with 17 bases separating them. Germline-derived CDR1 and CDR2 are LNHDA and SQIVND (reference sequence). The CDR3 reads CASSPSLGGSYNEQFF. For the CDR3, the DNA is TGTGCCAGTAGTCCGTCTCTAGGGGGGAGCTACAATGAGCAGTTCTTC.

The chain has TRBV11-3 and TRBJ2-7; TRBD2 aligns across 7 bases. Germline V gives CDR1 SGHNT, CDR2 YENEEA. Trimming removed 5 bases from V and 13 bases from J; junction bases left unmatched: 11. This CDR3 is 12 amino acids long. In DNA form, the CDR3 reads TGTGCCAGCAGCGATCTGGCGGGAGCCCTATACTTC. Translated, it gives CASSDLAGALYF.

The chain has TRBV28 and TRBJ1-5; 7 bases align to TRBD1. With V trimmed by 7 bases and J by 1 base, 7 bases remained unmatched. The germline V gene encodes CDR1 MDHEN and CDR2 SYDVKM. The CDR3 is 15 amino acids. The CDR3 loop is CASKITGVSNQPQHF. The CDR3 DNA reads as TGTGCCAGCAAAATAACAGGGGTCAGCAATCAGCCCCAGCATTTT.

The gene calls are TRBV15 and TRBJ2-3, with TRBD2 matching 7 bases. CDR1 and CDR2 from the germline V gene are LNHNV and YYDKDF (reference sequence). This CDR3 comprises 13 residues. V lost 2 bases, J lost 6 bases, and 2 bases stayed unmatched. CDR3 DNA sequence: TGTGCCACCAGCAGACGCGGGAGTGATACGCAGTATTTT. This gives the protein CATSRRGSDTQYF.

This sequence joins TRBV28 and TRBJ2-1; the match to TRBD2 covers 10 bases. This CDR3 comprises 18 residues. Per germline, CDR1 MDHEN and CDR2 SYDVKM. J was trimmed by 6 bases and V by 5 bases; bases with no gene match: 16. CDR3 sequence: CASSTTRRSGRAFNEQFF. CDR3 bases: TGTGCCAGCAGTACCACTCGGAGGAGCGGGAGGGCCTTCAATGAGCAGTTCTTC.

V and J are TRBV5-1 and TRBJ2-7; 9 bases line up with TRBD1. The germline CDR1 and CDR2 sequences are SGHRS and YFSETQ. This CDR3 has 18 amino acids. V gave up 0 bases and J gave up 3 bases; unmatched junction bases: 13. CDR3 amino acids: CASSLARGVGQGNYEQYF. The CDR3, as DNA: TGCGCCAGCAGCTTGGCCCGGGGAGTAGGACAGGGGAACTACGAGCAGTACTTC.

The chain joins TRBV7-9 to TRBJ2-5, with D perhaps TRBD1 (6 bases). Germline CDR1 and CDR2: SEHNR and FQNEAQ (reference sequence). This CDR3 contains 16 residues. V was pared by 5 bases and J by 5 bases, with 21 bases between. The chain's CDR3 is CASSPFIQTGQETQYF. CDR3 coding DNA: TGTGCCAGCAGCCCATTCATCCAAACAGGGCAGGAGACCCAGTACTTC. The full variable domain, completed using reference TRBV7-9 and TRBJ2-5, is DTGVSQNPRHKITKRGQNVTFRCDPISEHNRLYWYRQTLGQGPEFLTYFQNEAQLEKSRLLSDRFSAERPKGSFSTLEIQRTEQGDSAMYLCASSPFIQTGQETQYFGPGTRLLVL.

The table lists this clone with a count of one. In nucleotides, the CDR3 is TGTGCCAGCAGCGATCGCGGGACAGGGGCTGTGGGCTACACCTTC. This sequence encodes CASSDRGTGAVGYTF. The chain couples TRBV7-9 to TRBJ1-2; TRBD1 matches 10 bases. The CDR3 sequence is 15 residues long. V was pared by 5 bases and J by 8 bases, with 11 bases of the junction left unmatched. Germline CDR1 is SEHNR and CDR2 is FQNEAQ (reference sequence).

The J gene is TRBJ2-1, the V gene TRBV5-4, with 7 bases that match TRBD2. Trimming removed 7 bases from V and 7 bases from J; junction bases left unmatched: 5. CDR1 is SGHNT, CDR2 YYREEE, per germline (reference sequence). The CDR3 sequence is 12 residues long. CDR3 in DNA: TGTGCCAGCGAAGTGGGAGGGAATGAGCAGTTCTTC. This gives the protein CASEVGGNEQFF. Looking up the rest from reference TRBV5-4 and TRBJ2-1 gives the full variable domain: ETGVTQSPTHLIKTRGQQVTLRCSSQSGHNTVSWYQQALGQGPQFIFQYYREEENGRGNFPPRFSGLQFPNYSSELNVNALELDDSALYLCASEVGGNEQFFGPGTRLTVL.

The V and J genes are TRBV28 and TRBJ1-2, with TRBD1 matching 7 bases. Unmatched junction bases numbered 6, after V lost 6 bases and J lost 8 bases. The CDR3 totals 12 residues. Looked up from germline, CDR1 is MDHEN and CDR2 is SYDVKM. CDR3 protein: CASSQGEGGYTF. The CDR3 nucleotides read TGTGCCAGCAGCCAGGGGGAAGGCGGCTACACCTTC.

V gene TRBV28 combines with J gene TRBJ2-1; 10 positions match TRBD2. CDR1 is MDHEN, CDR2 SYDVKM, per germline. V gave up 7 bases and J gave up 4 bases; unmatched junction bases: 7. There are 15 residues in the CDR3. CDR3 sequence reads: CASTLLAGRYNEQFF. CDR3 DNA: TGTGCCAGCACCCTACTAGCGGGGAGGTACAATGAGCAGTTCTTC.

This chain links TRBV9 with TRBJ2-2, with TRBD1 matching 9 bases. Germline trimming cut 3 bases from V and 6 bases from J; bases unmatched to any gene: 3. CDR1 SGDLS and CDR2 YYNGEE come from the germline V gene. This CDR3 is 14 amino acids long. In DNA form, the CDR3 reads TGTGCCAGCAGCGACGGACAGGGGTCCGGGGAGCTGTTTTTT. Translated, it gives CASSDGQGSGELFF. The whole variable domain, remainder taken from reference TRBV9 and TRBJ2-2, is DSGVTQTPKHLITATGQRVTLRCSPRSGDLSVYWYQQSLDQGLQFLIQYYNGEERAKGNILERFSAQQFPDLHSELNLSSLELGDSALYFCASSDGQGSGELFFGEGSRLTVL.

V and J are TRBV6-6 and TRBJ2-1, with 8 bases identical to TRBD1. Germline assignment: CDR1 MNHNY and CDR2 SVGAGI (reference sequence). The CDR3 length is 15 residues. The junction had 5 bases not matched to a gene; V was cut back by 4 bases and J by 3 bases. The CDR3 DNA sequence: TGTGCCAGCAGTTCCAGGACAGGGCTCTACAATGAGCAGTTCTTC. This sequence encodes CASSSRTGLYNEQFF.

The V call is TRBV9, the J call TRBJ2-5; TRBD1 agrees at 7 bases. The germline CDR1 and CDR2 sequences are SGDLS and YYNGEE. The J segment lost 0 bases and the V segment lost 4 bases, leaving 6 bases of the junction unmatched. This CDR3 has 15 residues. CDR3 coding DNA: TGTGCCAGCAGCCCGAGGGACAGCAACCAAGAGACCCAGTACTTC. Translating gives CASSPRDSNQETQYF.

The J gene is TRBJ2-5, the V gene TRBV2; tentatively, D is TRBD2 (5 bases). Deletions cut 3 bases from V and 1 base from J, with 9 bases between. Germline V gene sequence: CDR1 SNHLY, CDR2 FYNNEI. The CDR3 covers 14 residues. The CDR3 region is CASSDPRGQETQYF. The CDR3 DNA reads TGTGCCAGCAGTGACCCACGGGGCCAAGAGACCCAGTACTTC.

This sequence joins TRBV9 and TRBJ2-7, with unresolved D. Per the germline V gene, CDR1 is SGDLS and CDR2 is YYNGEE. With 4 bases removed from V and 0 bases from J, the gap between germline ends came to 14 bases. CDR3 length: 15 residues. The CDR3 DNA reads TGTGCCAGCAGCTCGACGGTGACGACCTCCTACGAGCAGTACTTC. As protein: CASSSTVTTSYEQYF.

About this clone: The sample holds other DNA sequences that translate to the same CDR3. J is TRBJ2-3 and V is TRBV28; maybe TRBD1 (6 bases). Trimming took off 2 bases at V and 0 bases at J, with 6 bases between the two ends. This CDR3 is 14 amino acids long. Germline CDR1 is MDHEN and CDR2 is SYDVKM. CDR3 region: CASSLTGSTDTQYF. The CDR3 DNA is TGTGCCAGCAGTTTAACAGGGAGCACAGATACGCAGTATTTT.

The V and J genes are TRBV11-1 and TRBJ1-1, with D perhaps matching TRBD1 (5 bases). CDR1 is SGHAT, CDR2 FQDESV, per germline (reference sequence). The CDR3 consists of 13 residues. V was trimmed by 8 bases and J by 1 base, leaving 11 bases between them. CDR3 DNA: TGTGCCAGCGCATTGACAGCGAACACTGAAGCTTTCTTT. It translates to CASALTANTEAFF.

In DNA, the CDR3 is TGTGCCAGTAGTATTCTAGACACCGGGGAGCTGTTTTTT. Translation: CASSILDTGELFF. The chain joins TRBV19 to TRBJ2-2; D uncertain. The ends were cut back, 3 bases at V and 3 bases at J, with 5 bases in the middle. The CDR3 covers 13 residues. The germline gives CDR1 LNHDA, CDR2 SQIVND (reference sequence).

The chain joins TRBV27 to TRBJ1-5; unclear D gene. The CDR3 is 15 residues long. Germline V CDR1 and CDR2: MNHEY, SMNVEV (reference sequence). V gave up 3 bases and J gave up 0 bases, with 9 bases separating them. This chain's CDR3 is CASSFGPHSNQPQHF. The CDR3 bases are TGTGCCAGCAGTTTCGGACCCCATAGCAATCAGCCCCAGCATTTT.

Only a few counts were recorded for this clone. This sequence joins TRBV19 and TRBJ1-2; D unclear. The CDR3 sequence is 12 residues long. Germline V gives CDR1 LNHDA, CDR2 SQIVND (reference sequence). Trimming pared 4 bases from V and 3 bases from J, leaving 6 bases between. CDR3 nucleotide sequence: TGTGCCAGTAGTACGGCTTACTATGGCTACACCTTC. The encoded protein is CASSTAYYGYTF.

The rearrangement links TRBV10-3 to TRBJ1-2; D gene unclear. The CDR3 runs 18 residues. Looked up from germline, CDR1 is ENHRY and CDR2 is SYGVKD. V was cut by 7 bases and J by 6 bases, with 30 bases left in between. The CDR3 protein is CAINVGGVWNPNTDGYTF. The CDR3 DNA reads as TGTGCCATCAACGTTGGTGGCGTCTGGAATCCTAACACCGATGGCTACACCTTC.

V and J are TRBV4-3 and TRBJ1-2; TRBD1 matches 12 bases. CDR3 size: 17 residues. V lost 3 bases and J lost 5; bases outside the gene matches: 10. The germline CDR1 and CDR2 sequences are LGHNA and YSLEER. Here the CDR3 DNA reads TGCGCCAGCAGCCATGGGACAGGGGGCGGGTCCGGGTATGGCTACACCTTC. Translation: CASSHGTGGGSGYGYTF.

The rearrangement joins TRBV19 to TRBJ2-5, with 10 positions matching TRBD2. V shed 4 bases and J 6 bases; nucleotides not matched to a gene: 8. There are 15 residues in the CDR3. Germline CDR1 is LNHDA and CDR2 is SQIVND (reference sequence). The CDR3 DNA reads TGTGCCAGTAGTAAACCTAGCGGGAGCGGAAAGACCCAGTACTTC. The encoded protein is CASSKPSGSGKTQYF.

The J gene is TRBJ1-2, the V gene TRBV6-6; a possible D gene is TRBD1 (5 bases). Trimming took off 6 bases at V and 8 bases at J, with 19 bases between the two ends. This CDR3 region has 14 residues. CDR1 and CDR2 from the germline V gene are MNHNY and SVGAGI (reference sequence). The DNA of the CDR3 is TGTGCCAGCAGCCCAAGGCAGGCGGAGGGGGGCTACACCTTC. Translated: CASSPRQAEGGYTF.